This T cell receptor (beta chain) was recorded in a study of cytomegalovirus exposure and HLA in healthy donors. Primers: 60 Vbeta forward and 13 Jbeta reverse. Sequencing was performed with immunoSEQ multiplex PCR; in TCRdb, only in-frame clones are kept and a portion is missing. The sample carries about 190,000 clones, about four fifths recorded once. The length of the CDR3 is 14 residues. J gave up 5 bases and V 8 bases, and 7 bases lay outside the gene matches. Germline-derived CDR1 and CDR2 are MNHEY and SMNVEV (reference sequence). The receptor was derived from a woman in her 50s in good health and CMV-seropositive. The chain joins TRBV27 to TRBJ2-5; 11 nucleotides line up with TRBD2. Sequenced sample: PBMCs. CDR3 sequence: CASGIAGGRETQYF. The CDR3 nucleotides read TGTGCCAGCGGAATAGCGGGGGGGAGGGAGACCCAGTACTTC.